The T cell receptor (beta chain) described here comes from a study of Ad26.COV2.S vaccination and SARS-CoV-2 variants. Measured with immunoSEQ multiplex PCR; TCRdb has only the in-frame clones, and not every one. The table has fewer than 600,000 clones, 80% to 90% seen once. Trimming took 3 bases from V and 3 from J, leaving 15 bases between them. The CDR3 has 15 amino acids. Per germline, CDR1 SEHNR and CDR2 FQNEAQ (reference sequence). Treatment described: approximately 18 received Ad26.COV2.S at low or high dose, single or two shots; about 5 received placebo; per-sample allocation not given. Sampling was done on day 63 after the first vaccine or placebo injection.

The specimen was peripheral blood, collected in a trial of Ad26.COV2.S vaccine versus placebo. The sequence derives from a person between 18 and 65 years old who received the Ad26.COV2.S COVID-19 vaccine or a placebo. The J gene is TRBJ2-7, the V gene TRBV7-9; possible D gene TRBD1, 6 bases. The CDR3 loop is CASSFGEGQLYEQYF. CDR3 sequence (DNA): TGTGCCAGCAGCTTCGGCGAGGGACAACTCTACGAGCAGTACTTC. The complete variable domain, with remaining parts taken from reference TRBV7-9 and TRBJ2-7, reads DTGVSQNPRHKITKRGQNVTFRCDPISEHNRLYWYRQTLGQGPEFLTYFQNEAQLEKSRLLSDRFSAERPKGSFSTLEIQRTEQGDSAMYLCASSFGEGQLYEQYFGPGTRLTVT.